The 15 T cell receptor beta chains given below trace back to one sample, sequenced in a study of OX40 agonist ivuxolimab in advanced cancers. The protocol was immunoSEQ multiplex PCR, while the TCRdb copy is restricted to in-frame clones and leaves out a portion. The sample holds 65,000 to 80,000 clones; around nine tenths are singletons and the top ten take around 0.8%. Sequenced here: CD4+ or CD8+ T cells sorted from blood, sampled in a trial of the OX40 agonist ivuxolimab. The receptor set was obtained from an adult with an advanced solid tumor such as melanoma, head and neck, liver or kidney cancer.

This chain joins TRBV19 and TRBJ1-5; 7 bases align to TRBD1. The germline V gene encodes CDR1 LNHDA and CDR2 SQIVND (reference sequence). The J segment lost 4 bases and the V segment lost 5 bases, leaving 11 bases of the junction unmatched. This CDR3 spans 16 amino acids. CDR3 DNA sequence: TGTGCCAGTAGTCTCCACCGGGACAGAGCAAATCAGCCCCAGCATTTT. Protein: CASSLHRDRANQPQHF.

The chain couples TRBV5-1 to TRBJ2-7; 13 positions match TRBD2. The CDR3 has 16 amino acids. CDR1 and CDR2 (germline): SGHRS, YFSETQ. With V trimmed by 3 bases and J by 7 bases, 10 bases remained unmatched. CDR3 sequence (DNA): TGCGCCAGCAGCTCGACTAGCGGGGGGCCCCTAGTGGAGCAGTACTTC. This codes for CASSSTSGGPLVEQYF.

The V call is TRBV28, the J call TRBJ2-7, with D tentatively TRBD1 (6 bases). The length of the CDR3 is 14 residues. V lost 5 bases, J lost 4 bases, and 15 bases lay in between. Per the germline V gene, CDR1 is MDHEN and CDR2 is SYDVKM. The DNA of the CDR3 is TGTGCCAGCAGTGCCCACAGGGATCGGTACGAGCAGTACTTC. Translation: CASSAHRDRYEQYF.

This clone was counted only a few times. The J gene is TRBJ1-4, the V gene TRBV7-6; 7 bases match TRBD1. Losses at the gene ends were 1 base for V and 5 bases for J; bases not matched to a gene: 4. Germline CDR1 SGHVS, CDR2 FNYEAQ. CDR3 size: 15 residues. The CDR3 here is CASSLVSDRNEKLFF. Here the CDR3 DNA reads TGTGCCAGCAGCTTAGTTTCGGACAGGAATGAAAAACTGTTTTTT.

The CDR3 DNA sequence: TGTGCCACCAGCAGGGGGCACAGGGGTTACAATGAGCAGTTCTTC. Translated: CATSRGHRGYNEQFF. This chain uses TRBV15 with TRBJ2-1, with 7 bases identical to TRBD1. This CDR3 is built from 15 residues. V was pared by 3 bases and J by 4 bases, with 6 bases of the junction left unmatched. Germline assignment: CDR1 LNHNV and CDR2 YYDKDF (reference sequence).

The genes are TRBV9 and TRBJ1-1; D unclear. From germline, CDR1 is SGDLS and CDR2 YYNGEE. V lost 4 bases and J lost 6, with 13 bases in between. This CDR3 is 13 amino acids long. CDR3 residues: CASSRSLRAEAFF. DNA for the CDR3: TGTGCCAGCAGCAGATCCTTGAGGGCTGAAGCTTTCTTT. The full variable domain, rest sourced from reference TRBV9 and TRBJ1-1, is DSGVTQTPKHLITATGQRVTLRCSPRSGDLSVYWYQQSLDQGLQFLIQYYNGEERAKGNILERFSAQQFPDLHSELNLSSLELGDSALYFCASSRSLRAEAFFGQGTRLTVV.

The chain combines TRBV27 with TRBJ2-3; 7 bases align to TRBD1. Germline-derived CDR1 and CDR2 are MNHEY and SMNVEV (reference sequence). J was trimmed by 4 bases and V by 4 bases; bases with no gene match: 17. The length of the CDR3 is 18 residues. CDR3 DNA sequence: TGTGCCAGCAGTTACGGCTCGCGGCGACACAGGGGAGCAGATACGCAGTATTTT. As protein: CASSYGSRRHRGADTQYF.

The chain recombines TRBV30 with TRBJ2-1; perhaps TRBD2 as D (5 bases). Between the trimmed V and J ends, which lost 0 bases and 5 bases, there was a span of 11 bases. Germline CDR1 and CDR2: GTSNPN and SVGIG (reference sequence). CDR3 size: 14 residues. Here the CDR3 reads CAWSVPGKDNEQFF. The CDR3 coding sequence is TGTGCCTGGAGTGTACCGGGAAAAGACAATGAGCAGTTCTTC. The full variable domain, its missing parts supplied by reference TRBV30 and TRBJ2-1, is SQTIHQWPATLVQPVGSPLSLECTVEGTSNPNLYWYRQAAGRGLQLLFYSVGIGQISSEVPQNLSASRPQDRQFILSSKKLLLSDSGFYLCAWSVPGKDNEQFFGPGTRLTVL.

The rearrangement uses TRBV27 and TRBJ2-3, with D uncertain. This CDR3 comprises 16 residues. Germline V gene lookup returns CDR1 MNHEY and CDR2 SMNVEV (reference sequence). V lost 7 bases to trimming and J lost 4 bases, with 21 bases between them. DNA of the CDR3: TGTGCCAGCAAGACTGGTCAACTATTCCCCCCAGATACGCAGTATTTT. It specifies CASKTGQLFPPDTQYF.

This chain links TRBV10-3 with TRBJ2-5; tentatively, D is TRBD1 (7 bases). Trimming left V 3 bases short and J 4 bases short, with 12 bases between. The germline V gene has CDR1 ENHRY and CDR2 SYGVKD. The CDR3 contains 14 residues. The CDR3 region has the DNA TGTGCCATCAGTGACAACAGGGGAGGAGAGACCCAGTACTTC. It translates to CAISDNRGGETQYF.

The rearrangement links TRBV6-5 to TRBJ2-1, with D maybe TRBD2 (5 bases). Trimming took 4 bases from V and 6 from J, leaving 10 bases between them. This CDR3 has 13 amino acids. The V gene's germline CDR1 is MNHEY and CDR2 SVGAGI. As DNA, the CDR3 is TGTGCCAGCAGTTCCCGACTAATCAATGAGCAGTTCTTC. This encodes CASSSRLINEQFF.

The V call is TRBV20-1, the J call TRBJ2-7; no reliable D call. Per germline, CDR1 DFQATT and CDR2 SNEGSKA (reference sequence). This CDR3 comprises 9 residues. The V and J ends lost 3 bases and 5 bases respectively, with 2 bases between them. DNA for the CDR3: TGCAGTGCTAGCGACGAGCAGTACTTC. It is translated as CSASDEQYF.

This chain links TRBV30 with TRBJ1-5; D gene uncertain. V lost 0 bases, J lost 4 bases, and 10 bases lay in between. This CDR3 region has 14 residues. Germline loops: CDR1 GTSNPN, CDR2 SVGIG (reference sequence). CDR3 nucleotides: TGTGCCTGGAGTGTAGGAGGCGGAAATCAGCCCCAGCATTTT. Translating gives CAWSVGGGNQPQHF.

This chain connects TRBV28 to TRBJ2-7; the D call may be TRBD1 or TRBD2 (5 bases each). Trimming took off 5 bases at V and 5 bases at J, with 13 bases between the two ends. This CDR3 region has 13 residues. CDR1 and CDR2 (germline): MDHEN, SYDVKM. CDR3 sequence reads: CASSPPGSDEQYF. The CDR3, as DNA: TGTGCCAGCAGTCCCCCAGGGAGTGACGAGCAGTACTTC.

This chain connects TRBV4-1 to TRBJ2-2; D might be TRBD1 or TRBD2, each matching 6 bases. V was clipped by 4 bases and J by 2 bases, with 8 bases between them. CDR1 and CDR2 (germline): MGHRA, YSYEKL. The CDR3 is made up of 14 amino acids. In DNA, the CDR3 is TGCGCCAGCAGCCGCGGGACAAACACCGGGGAGCTGTTTTTT. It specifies CASSRGTNTGELFF.